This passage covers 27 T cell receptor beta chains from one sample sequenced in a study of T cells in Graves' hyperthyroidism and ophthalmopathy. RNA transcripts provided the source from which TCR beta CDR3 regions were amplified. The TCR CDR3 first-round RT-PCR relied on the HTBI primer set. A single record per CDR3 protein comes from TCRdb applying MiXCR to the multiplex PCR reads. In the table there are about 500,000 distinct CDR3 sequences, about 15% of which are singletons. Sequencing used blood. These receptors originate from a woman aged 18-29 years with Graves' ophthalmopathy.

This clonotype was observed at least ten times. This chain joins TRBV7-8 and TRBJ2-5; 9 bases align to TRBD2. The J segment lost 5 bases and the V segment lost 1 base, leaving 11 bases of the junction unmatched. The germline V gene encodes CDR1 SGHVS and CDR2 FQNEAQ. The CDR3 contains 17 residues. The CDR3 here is CASSLVQPSGTGETQYF. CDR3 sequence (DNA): TGTGCCAGCAGCTTAGTCCAGCCTAGCGGGACGGGGGAGACCCAGTACTTC. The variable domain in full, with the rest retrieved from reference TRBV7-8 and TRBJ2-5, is GAGVSQSPRYKVAKRGQDVALRCDPISGHVSLFWYQQALGQGPEFLTYFQNEAQLDKSGLPSDRFFAERPEGSVSTLKIQRTQQEDSAVYLCASSLVQPSGTGETQYFGPGTRLLVL.

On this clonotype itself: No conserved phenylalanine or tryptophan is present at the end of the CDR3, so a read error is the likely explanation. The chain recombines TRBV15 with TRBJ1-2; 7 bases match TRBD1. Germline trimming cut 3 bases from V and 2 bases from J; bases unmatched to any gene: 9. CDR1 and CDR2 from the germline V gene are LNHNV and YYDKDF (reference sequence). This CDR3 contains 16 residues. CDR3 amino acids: CATSSERQGSNYGYTL. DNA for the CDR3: TGTGCCACCAGCAGCGAACGACAGGGAAGCAACTATGGCTACACCCTC.

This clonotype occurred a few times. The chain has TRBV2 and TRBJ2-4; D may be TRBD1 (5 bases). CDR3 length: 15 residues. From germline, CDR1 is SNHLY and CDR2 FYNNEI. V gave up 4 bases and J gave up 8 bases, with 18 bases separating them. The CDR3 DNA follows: TGTGCCAGCAGTGTTGGGGCCGGAGAAGTAGACATTCAGTACTTC. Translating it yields CASSVGAGEVDIQYF.

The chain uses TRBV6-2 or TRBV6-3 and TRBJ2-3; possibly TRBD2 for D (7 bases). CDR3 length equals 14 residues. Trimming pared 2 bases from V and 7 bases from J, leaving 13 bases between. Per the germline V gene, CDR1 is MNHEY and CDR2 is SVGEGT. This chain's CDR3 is CASSYGRGANTQYF. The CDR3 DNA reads TGTGCCAGCAGTTACGGCCGGGGGGCAAATACGCAGTATTTT.

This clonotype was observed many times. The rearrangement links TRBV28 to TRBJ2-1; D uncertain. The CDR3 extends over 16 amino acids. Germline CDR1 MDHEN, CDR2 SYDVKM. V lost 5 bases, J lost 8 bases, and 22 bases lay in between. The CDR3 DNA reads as TGTGCCAGCAGTAACGACTCGACTCTCCAACGGGATGAGCAGTTCTTC. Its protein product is CASSNDSTLQRDEQFF.

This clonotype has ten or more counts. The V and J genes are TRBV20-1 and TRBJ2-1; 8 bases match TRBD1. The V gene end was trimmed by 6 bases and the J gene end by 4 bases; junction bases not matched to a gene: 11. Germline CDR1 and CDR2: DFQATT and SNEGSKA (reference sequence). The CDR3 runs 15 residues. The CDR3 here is CSAPQTGQAYNEQFF. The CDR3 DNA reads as TGCAGTGCCCCCCAAACGGGACAGGCGTACAATGAGCAGTTCTTC.

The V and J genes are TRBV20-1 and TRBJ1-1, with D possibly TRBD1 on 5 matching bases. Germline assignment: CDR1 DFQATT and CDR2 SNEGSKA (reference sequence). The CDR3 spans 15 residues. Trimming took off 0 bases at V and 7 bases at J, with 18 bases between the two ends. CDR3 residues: CSARDLDGGNGEAFF. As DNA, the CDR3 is TGCAGTGCTAGAGATCTAGATGGGGGAAACGGTGAAGCTTTCTTT.

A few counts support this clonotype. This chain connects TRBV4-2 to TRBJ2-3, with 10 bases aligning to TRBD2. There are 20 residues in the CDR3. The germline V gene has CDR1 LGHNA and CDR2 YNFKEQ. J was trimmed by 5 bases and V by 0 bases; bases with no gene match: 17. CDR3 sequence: CASSQDQASGGYSKVDTQYF. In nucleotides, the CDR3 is TGTGCCAGCAGCCAAGATCAGGCTAGCGGGGGCTACAGTAAAGTAGATACGCAGTATTTT.

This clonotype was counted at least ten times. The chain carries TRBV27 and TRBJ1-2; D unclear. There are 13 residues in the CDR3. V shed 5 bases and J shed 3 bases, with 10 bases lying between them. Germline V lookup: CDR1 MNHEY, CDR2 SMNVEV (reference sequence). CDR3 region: CASSPTSDYGYTF. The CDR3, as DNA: TGTGCCAGCAGTCCAACAAGTGACTATGGCTACACCTTC.

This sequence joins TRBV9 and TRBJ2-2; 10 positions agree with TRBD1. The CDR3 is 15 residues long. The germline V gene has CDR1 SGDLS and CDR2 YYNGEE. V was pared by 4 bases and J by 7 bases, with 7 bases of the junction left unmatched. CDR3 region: CASSLGQGPDGELFF. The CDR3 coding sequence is TGTGCCAGCAGCTTGGGACAGGGGCCGGACGGGGAGCTGTTTTTT.

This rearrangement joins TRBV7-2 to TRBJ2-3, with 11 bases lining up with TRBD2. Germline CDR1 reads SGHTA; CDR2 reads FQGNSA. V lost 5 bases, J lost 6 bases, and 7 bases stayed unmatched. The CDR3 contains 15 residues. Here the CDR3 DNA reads TGTGCCAGCAGCCAACGACTAGCGGGAAAGGATACGCAGTATTTT. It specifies CASSQRLAGKDTQYF.

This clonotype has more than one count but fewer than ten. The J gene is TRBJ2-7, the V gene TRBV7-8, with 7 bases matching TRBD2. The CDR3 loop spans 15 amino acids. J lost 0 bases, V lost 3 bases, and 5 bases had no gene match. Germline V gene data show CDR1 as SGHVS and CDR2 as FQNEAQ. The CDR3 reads CASSFNLAVSYEQYF. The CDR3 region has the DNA TGTGCCAGCAGCTTCAATCTAGCGGTCTCCTACGAGCAGTACTTC.

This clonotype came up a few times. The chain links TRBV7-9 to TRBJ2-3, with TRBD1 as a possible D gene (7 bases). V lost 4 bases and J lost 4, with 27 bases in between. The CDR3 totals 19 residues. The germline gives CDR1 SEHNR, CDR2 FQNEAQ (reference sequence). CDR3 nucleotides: TGTGCCAGCAGCTCCCTAGGGGACTTAGGAGGGGGCCGGGCAGATACGCAGTATTTT. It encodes CASSSLGDLGGGRADTQYF.

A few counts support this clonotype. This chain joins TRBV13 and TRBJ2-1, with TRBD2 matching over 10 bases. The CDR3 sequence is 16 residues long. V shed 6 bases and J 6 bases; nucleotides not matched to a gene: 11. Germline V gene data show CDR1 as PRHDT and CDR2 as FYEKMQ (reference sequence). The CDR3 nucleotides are TGTGCCAGCAGTCGACCGGGACTAGCGAGACCCAATGAGCAGTTCTTC. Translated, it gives CASSRPGLARPNEQFF. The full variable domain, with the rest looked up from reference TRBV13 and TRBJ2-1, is AAGVIQSPRHLIKEKRETATLKCYPIPRHDTVYWYQQGPGQDPQFLISFYEKMQSDKGSIPDRFSAQQFSDYHSELNMSSLELGDSALYFCASSRPGLARPNEQFFGPGTRLTVL.

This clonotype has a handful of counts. The CDR3 is CASSFYLRGLYTEAFF. The CDR3 DNA reads TGCGCCAGCAGCTTCTATCTCAGGGGGCTTTACACTGAAGCTTTCTTT. The chain recombines TRBV5-1 with TRBJ1-1, with 8 bases matching TRBD1. CDR1 and CDR2 from the germline V gene are SGHRS and YFSETQ. With V trimmed by 2 bases and J by 3 bases, 9 bases remained unmatched. The CDR3 is 16 residues long.

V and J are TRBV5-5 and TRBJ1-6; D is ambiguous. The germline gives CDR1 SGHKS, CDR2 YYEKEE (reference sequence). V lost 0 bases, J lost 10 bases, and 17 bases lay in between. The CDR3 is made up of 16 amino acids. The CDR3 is CASSLVLESGYSPLHF. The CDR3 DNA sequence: TGTGCCAGCAGCTTGGTTTTGGAGTCGGGATACTCACCCCTCCACTTT.

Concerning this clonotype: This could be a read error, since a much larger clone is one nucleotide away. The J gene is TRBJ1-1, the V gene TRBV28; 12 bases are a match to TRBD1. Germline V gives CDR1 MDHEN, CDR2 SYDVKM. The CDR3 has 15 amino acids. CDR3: CASAGGGTGGTEALF. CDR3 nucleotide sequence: TGTGCCAGCGCTGGGGGTGGGACAGGGGGCACTGAAGCTCTCTTT.

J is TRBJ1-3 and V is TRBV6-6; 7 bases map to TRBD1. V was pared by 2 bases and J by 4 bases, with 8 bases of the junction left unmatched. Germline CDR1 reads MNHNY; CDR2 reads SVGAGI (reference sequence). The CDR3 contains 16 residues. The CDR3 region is CASSYPGTALGNTIYF. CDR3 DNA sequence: TGTGCCAGCAGTTACCCTGGGACAGCACTAGGAAACACCATATATTTT.

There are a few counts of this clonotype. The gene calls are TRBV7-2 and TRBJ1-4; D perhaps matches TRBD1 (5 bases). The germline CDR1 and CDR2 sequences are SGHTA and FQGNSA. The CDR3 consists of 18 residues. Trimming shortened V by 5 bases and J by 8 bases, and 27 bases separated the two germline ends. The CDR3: CASSVLGGEETLKEKLFF. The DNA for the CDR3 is TGTGCCAGCAGCGTATTGGGAGGGGAGGAGACCTTAAAGGAAAAACTGTTTTTT.

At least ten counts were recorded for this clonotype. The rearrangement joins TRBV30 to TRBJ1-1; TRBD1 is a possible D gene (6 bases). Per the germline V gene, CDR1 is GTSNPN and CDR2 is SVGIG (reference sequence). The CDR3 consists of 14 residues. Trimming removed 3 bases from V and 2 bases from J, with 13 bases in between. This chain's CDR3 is CAWSRRGVNTEAFF. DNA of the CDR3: TGTGCCTGGAGCCGAAGGGGGGTTAACACTGAAGCTTTCTTT.

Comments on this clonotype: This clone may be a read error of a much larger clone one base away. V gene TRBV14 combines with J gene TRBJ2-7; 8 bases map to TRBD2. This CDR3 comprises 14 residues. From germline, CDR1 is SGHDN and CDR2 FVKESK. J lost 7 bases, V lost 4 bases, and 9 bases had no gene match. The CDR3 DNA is TGTGCCAGCAGCCCGGGGGGACTAGTTCGTGAGCAGTACTTC. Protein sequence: CASSPGGLVREQYF.

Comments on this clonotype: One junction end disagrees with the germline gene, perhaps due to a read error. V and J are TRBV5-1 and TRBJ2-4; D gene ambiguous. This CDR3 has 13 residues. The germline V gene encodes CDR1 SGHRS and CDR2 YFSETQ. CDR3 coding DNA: TGCGCCAGCAGCTTGGCCTTAAGAAACATTCGGTACTTC. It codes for CASSLALRNIRYF.

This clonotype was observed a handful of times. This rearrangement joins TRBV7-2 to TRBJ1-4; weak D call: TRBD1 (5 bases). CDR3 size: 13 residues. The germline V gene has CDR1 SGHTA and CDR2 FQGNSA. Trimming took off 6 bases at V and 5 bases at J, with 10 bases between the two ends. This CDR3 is CASRQVPNEKLFF. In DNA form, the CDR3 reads TGTGCCAGCAGACAGGTTCCGAATGAAAAACTGTTTTTT.

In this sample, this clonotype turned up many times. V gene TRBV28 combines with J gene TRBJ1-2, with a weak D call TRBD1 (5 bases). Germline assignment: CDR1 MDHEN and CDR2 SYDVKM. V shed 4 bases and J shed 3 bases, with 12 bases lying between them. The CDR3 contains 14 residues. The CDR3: CASSSGRADYGYTF. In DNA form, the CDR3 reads TGTGCCAGCAGTTCGGGACGGGCGGACTATGGCTACACCTTC.

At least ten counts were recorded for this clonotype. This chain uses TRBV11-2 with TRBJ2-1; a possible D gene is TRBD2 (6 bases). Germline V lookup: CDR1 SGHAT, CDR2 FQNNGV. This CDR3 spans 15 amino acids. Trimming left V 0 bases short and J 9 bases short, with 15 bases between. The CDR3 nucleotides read TGTGCCAGCAGCTTAGATCGGAGGGTGAAGGGTGAGCAGTTCTTC. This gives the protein CASSLDRRVKGEQFF.

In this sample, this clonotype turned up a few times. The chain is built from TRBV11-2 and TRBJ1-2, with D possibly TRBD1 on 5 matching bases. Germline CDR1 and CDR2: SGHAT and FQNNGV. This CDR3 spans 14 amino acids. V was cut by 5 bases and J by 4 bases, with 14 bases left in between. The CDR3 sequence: CASSPGTLAYGYTF. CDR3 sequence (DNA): TGTGCCAGCAGCCCTGGGACCCTGGCCTATGGCTACACCTTC.

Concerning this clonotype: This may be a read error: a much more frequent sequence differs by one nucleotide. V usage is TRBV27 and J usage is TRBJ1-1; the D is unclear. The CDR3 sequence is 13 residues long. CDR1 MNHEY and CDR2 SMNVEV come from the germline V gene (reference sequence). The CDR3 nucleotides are TGTGCCAGCAGTACCGGGTCCCACACTGAAGCTCTCTTT. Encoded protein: CASSTGSHTEALF.